Following are 15 T cell receptor beta chains from one sample sequenced in a study of shared clonotypes between healthy human individuals. TCRdb keeps only in-frame clones here, not all; method: immunoSEQ multiplex PCR. The sample carries about 1 million clones, around 74% recorded once. Input material: memory CD4+ T cells sorted from blood. Subset denoted: CD45RA-negative fraction. The receptors shown here come from a young man in good health.

The chain has TRBV28 and TRBJ1-2; D gene uncertain. Germline loops: CDR1 MDHEN, CDR2 SYDVKM. CDR3 length equals 13 residues. The V end was cut by 2 bases, the J end by 2 bases, with 6 bases between. CDR3 region: CASSLTRNYGYTF. DNA of the CDR3: TGTGCCAGCAGTTTAACCAGGAACTATGGCTACACCTTC.

V gene TRBV7-2 combines with J gene TRBJ1-2; D possibly corresponds to TRBD1 (6 bases). This CDR3 contains 12 residues. Deletions cut 4 bases from V and 10 bases from J, with 13 bases between. Germline V CDR1 and CDR2: SGHTA, FQGNSA. CDR3 DNA: TGTGCCAGCAGCTCCCAGGGACACTTCTACACCTTC. Protein product: CASSSQGHFYTF.

V usage is TRBV5-6 and J usage is TRBJ2-2, with a weak D call TRBD2 (5 bases). Germline V gene sequence: CDR1 SGHDT, CDR2 YYEEEE. Trimming took off 7 bases at V and 6 bases at J, with 16 bases between the two ends. The CDR3 contains 14 residues. The CDR3 DNA reads TGTGCCAGCTATACCCGGGGTGGGGCCGGGGAGCTGTTTTTT. This encodes CASYTRGGAGELFF.

This chain joins TRBV7-9 and TRBJ2-2; tentative D call: TRBD2 (5 bases). CDR1 and CDR2 (germline): SEHNR, FQNEAQ (reference sequence). The germline V and J ends were trimmed by 7 bases and 0 bases, with 12 bases remaining between them. This CDR3 has 15 amino acids. The CDR3 region has the DNA TGTGCCAGCACCTTTTGGGAGTCGAACACCGGGGAGCTGTTTTTT. Translated, it gives CASTFWESNTGELFF. The variable domain in full, with the rest retrieved from reference TRBV7-9 and TRBJ2-2, is DTGVSQNPRHKITKRGQNVTFRCDPISEHNRLYWYRQTLGQGPEFLTYFQNEAQLEKSRLLSDRFSAERPKGSFSTLEIQRTEQGDSAMYLCASTFWESNTGELFFGEGSRLTVL.

This clone was seen more than once but under ten times. The chain is built from TRBV5-1 and TRBJ1-4; perhaps TRBD1 as D (6 bases). Trimming stripped 3 bases from V and 3 bases from J, with 21 bases between. In germline, CDR1 is SGHRS, CDR2 YFSETQ. The CDR3 spans 18 residues. CDR3 protein: CASSSHSGGQGSNEKLFF. CDR3 DNA: TGCGCCAGCAGCTCACACAGTGGGGGCCAGGGCTCTAATGAAAAACTGTTTTTT.

The V gene is TRBV7-4, the J gene TRBJ1-5; tentative D call: TRBD1 (6 bases). The germline V gene has CDR1 SGHVT and CDR2 SQSDAQ. Between the trimmed V and J ends, which lost 3 bases and 0 bases, there was a span of 18 bases. This CDR3 is built from 18 residues. CDR3 DNA sequence: TGTGCCAGCAGCTTGTGTGTCCCGGGACATAGTAGCAATCAGCCCCAGCATTTT. Amino acid sequence: CASSLCVPGHSSNQPQHF.

The chain couples TRBV25-1 to TRBJ1-2; 9 bases align to TRBD1. Germline trimming cut 6 bases from V and 4 bases from J; bases unmatched to any gene: 6. This CDR3 spans 14 amino acids. The germline V gene encodes CDR1 MGHDK and CDR2 SYGVNS. Here the CDR3 reads CASRGTGPTYGYTF. CDR3 DNA sequence: TGTGCCAGCAGGGGGACAGGGCCCACCTATGGCTACACCTTC.

In DNA, the CDR3 is TGTGCCAGCAGCTTAGGGGGTCGGGGAACCACAGATACGCAGTATTTT. It codes for CASSLGGRGTTDTQYF. V gene TRBV7-2 combines with J gene TRBJ2-3, with a possible D match to TRBD2 (5 bases). The CDR3 loop spans 16 amino acids. The germline V and J ends were trimmed by 1 base and 2 bases, with 13 bases remaining between them. Germline V gene lookup returns CDR1 SGHTA and CDR2 FQGNSA.

The V call is TRBV19, the J call TRBJ1-6, with D unresolved. The V end was cut by 1 base, the J end by 7 bases, with 11 bases between. Germline values: CDR1 LNHDA, CDR2 SQIVND (reference sequence). The CDR3 covers 15 residues. CDR3 in DNA: TGTGCCAGTAGTATAGGTTCGCTGAACAATTCACCCCTCCACTTT. Translation: CASSIGSLNNSPLHF.

This clone showed up just a few times. V usage is TRBV5-1 and J usage is TRBJ2-3, with TRBD1 identical over 7 bases. Per germline, CDR1 SGHRS and CDR2 YFSETQ. The V and J ends lost 4 bases and 2 bases, in that order; junction bases with no gene match: 10. The CDR3 contains 16 residues. In DNA, the CDR3 is TGCGCCAGCAGCCCGAGGGACAGCTATATCACAGATACGCAGTATTTT. Translation: CASSPRDSYITDTQYF.

A few counts support this clone. The chain employs TRBV19 and TRBJ1-5; TRBD1 aligns across 7 bases. Germline CDR1 and CDR2: LNHDA and SQIVND (reference sequence). CDR3 length equals 16 residues. With 5 bases clipped from V and 6 bases from J, the junction kept 13 bases outside the gene matches. CDR3 region: CASSPWVGQAGQPQHF. In DNA form, the CDR3 reads TGTGCCAGTAGTCCCTGGGTTGGACAGGCTGGTCAGCCCCAGCATTTT.

This rearrangement joins TRBV28 to TRBJ2-2; 12 positions agree with TRBD1. CDR1 and CDR2 (germline): MDHEN, SYDVKM. The ends lost 11 bases at V and 5 bases at J; junction bases unmatched: 6. The CDR3 length is 14 residues. This chain's CDR3 is CACWDRGRTGELFF. CDR3 bases: TGTGCCTGCTGGGACAGGGGGCGAACCGGGGAGCTGTTTTTT.

This clone was found once. The chain combines TRBV4-2 with TRBJ2-1; 15 bases line up with TRBD2. The CDR3 sequence is 18 residues long. V lost 1 base, J lost 1 base, and 2 bases stayed unmatched. Germline assignment: CDR1 LGHNA and CDR2 YNFKEQ. CDR3 DNA: TGTGCCAGCAGCCAAGGGACTAGCGGGGGGGTTTCCTACAATGAGCAGTTCTTC. Protein sequence: CASSQGTSGGVSYNEQFF.

The J gene is TRBJ2-1, the V gene TRBV11-2; D tentatively fits TRBD1 or TRBD2 (6 bases each). This CDR3 is built from 15 residues. Germline CDR1 reads SGHAT; CDR2 reads FQNNGV. The ends were cut back, 5 bases at V and 7 bases at J, with 18 bases in the middle. The CDR3 DNA sequence: TGTGCCAGCAGCCCGGTGGGGGGCGGCCGAAATGAGCAGTTCTTC. Translated, it gives CASSPVGGGRNEQFF.

This rearrangement joins TRBV28 to TRBJ1-4; 7 bases line up with TRBD1. V trimming: 5 bases; J trimming: 0 bases; junction bases outside the gene matches: 6. Germline CDR1 reads MDHEN; CDR2 reads SYDVKM. CDR3 length: 16 amino acids. The CDR3 coding sequence is TGTGCCAGCAGTCGACAGGGATACTCAACTAATGAAAAACTGTTTTTT. This sequence encodes CASSRQGYSTNEKLFF.